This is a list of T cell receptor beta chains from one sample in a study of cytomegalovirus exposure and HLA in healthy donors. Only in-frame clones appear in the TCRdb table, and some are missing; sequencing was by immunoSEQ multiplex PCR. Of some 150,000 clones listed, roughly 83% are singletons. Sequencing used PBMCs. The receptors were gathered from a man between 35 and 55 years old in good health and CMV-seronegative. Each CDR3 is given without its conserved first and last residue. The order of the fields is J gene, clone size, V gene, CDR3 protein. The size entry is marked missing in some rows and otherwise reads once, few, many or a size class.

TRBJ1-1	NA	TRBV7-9	ASSPRSNTEAF
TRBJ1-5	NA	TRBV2	ASSEVGVGNQPQH
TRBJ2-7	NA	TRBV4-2	ASSQETTIAGIYEQY
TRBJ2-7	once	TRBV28	ASKGTGGRYEQY
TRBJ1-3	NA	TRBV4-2	ASSQDPQGSGNTIY
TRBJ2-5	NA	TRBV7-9	ASSLGSSGQETQY
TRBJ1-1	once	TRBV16	ASSRIRANTEAF
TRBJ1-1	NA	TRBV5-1	ASSLAPGIMNTEAF
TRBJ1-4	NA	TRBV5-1	ASSLSQGEREKLF
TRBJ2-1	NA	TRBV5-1	ASSPSRGNEQF
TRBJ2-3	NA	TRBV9	ASSDQRRGETQY
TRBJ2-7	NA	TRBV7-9	SSSFQAFEQY
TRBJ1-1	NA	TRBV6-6	ASRVTGGNTEAF
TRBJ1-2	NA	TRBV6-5	ASSYSWGGDGYT
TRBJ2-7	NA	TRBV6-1	ASSRDRRYYEQY
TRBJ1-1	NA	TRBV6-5	ASSFAPAGTEAF
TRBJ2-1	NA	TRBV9	ASSVSGQTYNEQF
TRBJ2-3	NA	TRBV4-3	ASSQEASTDTQY
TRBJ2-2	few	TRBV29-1	SVTGANTGELF
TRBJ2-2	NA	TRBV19	ASRLQGNTGELF
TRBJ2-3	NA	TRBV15	ATSRVIGLLTDTQY
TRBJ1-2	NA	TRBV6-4	ASSFSGTYGYT
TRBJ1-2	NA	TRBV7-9	SSSPRTDGYT
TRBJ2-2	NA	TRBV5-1	ASLKGHANTGELF
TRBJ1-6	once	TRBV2	ASSGQPNSPLH
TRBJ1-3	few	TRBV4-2	ASSVTKGGNTIY
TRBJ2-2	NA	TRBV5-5	ASSLFIAGGTGELF
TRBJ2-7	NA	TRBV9	ASSVVPGSVINEQY
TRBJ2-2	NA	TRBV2	ASSPTSGTGELF
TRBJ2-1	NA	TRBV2	ASSELAPYNEQF
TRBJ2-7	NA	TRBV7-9	ASSLGGVTDEQY
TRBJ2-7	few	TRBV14	ASSRDRGDEQY
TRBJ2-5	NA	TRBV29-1	SVVEQETQY
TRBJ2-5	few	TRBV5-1	ASSLGTSSQETQY
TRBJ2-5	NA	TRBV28	ASSSGSGKETQY
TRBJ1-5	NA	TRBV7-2	ASRPWWGQGDQPQH
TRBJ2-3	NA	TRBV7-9	ASSSLQDTQY
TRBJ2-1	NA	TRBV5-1	ASSLASRGGYNEQF
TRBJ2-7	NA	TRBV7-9	ASSLNLAGDNEQY